The 26 T cell receptor beta chains in this list originate from one sample, sequenced in a study of Graves' ophthalmopathy and Graves' hyperthyroidism. The study amplified TCR beta CDR3 regions using RNA transcripts. The library came from an HTBI-primed first-round RT-PCR and a second-round multiplex PCR. TCRdb processed the multiplex PCR reads anew with MiXCR; each CDR3 protein has one entry. The data contain a few hundred thousand distinct CDR3 sequences, about 18% of them singletons. The source material was peripheral blood. The receptors shown here come from a woman aged 18-29 years with Graves' ophthalmopathy.

Many counts were recorded for this clonotype. The chain uses TRBV28 and TRBJ1-5; TRBD1 matches 7 bases. Germline lookup yields CDR1 MDHEN and CDR2 SYDVKM. J lost 11 bases, V lost 3 bases, and 13 bases had no gene match. The CDR3 contains 15 residues. The chain's CDR3 is CASSFRVQGGGAQHF. DNA for the CDR3: TGTGCCAGCAGTTTTCGGGTTCAGGGGGGTGGGGCCCAGCATTTT.

This clonotype was detected many times. This chain links TRBV4-3 with TRBJ2-5; TRBD1 or TRBD2 may be the D gene (5 bases each). Trimming left V 4 bases short and J 5 bases short, with 20 bases between. CDR1 LGHNA and CDR2 YSLEER come from the germline V gene. The CDR3 totals 16 residues. The CDR3 DNA reads TGCGCCAGCAGCCCTTTCGGAGGTAGGGGCTTGGAGACCCAGTACTTC. Translation gives CASSPFGGRGLETQYF.

This clonotype was detected many times. The gene calls are TRBV6-1 and TRBJ2-5; 12 bases align to TRBD2. There are 16 residues in the CDR3. Trimming at V came to 4 bases and at J to 4 bases, leaving 7 bases not matched to a gene. The germline CDR1 and CDR2 sequences are MNHNS and SASEGT. CDR3 sequence: CASSAPSGRAGETQYF. Here the CDR3 DNA reads TGTGCCAGCAGTGCTCCTAGCGGGAGGGCCGGAGAGACCCAGTACTTC.

In this sample, this clonotype turned up once. The chain combines TRBV20-1 with TRBJ2-7; possibly TRBD1 for D (5 bases). Trimming pared 5 bases from V and 9 bases from J, leaving 17 bases between. CDR1 is DFQATT and CDR2 is SNEGSKA in the germline V gene (reference sequence). CDR3 size: 12 residues. The CDR3 region is CSAPRNRGGQYF. Here the CDR3 DNA reads TGCAGTGCTCCACGTAATAGGGGCGGGCAGTACTTC.

This clonotype was detected many times. The chain combines TRBV5-5 with TRBJ1-1; TRBD1 might be the D (6 bases). Germline V lookup: CDR1 SGHKS, CDR2 YYEKEE (reference sequence). This CDR3 comprises 14 residues. The V gene lost 2 bases and the J gene lost 9 bases, with 17 bases spanning the gap. The CDR3 region has the DNA TGTGCCAGCAGCTTAGGGGGGGCCTCACCCAAAGCTTTCTTT. Residues: CASSLGGASPKAFF. Filled out from reference TRBV5-5 and TRBJ1-1, the complete variable domain reads DAGVTQSPTHLIKTRGQQVTLRCSPISGHKSVSWYQQVLGQGPQFIFQYYEKEERGRGNFPDRFSARQFPNYSSELNVNALLLGDSALYLCASSLGGASPKAFFGQGTRLTVV.

This clonotype was detected only a few times. The chain couples TRBV6-1 to TRBJ1-1; 9 nucleotides line up with TRBD1. The germline CDR1 and CDR2 sequences are MNHNS and SASEGT. The CDR3 has 15 amino acids. The V and J ends lost 3 bases and 5 bases, in that order; junction bases with no gene match: 7. In nucleotides, the CDR3 is TGTGCCAGCAGTGACCGGGGACAGGGCGGAACTGAAGCTTTCTTT. It codes for CASSDRGQGGTEAFF.

This clonotype was observed at least ten times. This chain uses TRBV28 with TRBJ1-1; 7 bases are a match to TRBD1. CDR3 length: 14 amino acids. In germline, CDR1 is MDHEN, CDR2 SYDVKM. V trimming: 5 bases; J trimming: 4 bases; junction bases outside the gene matches: 7. In DNA form, the CDR3 reads TGTGCCAGCAGTACGACAGGGTTGGGCACTGAAGCTTTCTTT. Protein sequence: CASSTTGLGTEAFF.

In its sample, this clonotype was seen many times. V usage is TRBV4-3 and J usage is TRBJ2-6; perhaps TRBD2 as D (7 bases). V lost 3 bases, J lost 4 bases, and 16 bases lay in between. CDR1 and CDR2 (germline): LGHNA, YSLEER. The CDR3 covers 17 residues. CDR3 amino acids: CASSQWGGPTGANVLTF. The CDR3 DNA follows: TGCGCCAGCAGCCAGTGGGGGGGGCCGACAGGGGCCAACGTCCTGACTTTC.

This clonotype showed up many times. The V gene is TRBV19, the J gene TRBJ2-5; D is unclear. The CDR3 has 13 residues. Trimming took 2 bases from V and 5 from J, leaving 9 bases between them. Germline V lookup: CDR1 LNHDA, CDR2 SQIVND (reference sequence). CDR3 DNA: TGTGCCAGTAGTATAACGGGCGCGGAGACCCAGTACTTC. Protein product: CASSITGAETQYF.

This clonotype was observed at least ten times. The gene calls are TRBV20-1 and TRBJ1-2, with D perhaps matching TRBD1 (5 bases). V was pared by 3 bases and J by 5 bases, with 13 bases between. This CDR3 spans 13 amino acids. Germline CDR1 and CDR2: DFQATT and SNEGSKA (reference sequence). CDR3: CSASPGLMYGYTF. The CDR3 region has the DNA TGCAGTGCTAGCCCGGGGCTGATGTATGGCTACACCTTC.

This clonotype has at least ten counts. The DNA for the CDR3 is TGTGCCATCAGTGAGTCGAGACCGGGAGTTTCCTACGAGCAGTACTTC. Translation: CAISESRPGVSYEQYF. The chain links TRBV10-3 to TRBJ2-7; possible D gene TRBD2, 6 bases. Looked up from germline, CDR1 is ENHRY and CDR2 is SYGVKD. The CDR3 sequence is 16 residues long. Trimming pared 0 bases from V and 1 base from J, leaving 13 bases between.

This clonotype was picked up a small number of times. This chain uses TRBV6-1 with TRBJ1-1; no definite D call. The CDR3 extends over 13 amino acids. The V end was cut by 5 bases, the J end by 6 bases, with 13 bases between. Germline CDR1 and CDR2: MNHNS and SASEGT. CDR3 sequence reads: CASSRIGMPEAFF. Written as DNA, the CDR3 is TGTGCCAGCAGTCGGATAGGGATGCCTGAAGCTTTCTTT.

The CDR3 reads CASSSDRPYEQYF. The DNA for the CDR3 is TGTGCCAGCAGCTCTGACAGACCCTACGAGCAGTACTTC. The V gene is TRBV12-3 or TRBV12-4, the J gene TRBJ2-7, with a tentative D call TRBD1 (5 bases). Trimming stripped 6 bases from V and 2 bases from J, with 11 bases between. CDR3 length: 13 residues.

The sample holds many counts of this clonotype. The chain recombines TRBV11-2 with TRBJ2-5; D is possibly TRBD2 (5 bases). This CDR3 region has 14 residues. Germline CDR1 is SGHAT and CDR2 is FQNNGV. Trimming removed 1 base at V and 5 bases at J, with 11 bases between. The CDR3 sequence: CASSLVLAGETQYF. The DNA of the CDR3 is TGTGCCAGCAGCTTAGTGCTAGCCGGGGAGACCCAGTACTTC.

This clonotype was counted at least ten times. At one of its ends the junction is not consistent with the germline gene, which may arise from a read error. CDR3 region: CPTERSGGNTEAFF. The CDR3 DNA is TGCCCTACAGAACGGTCTGGAGGGAACACTGAAGCTTTCTTT. The chain joins TRBV7-9 to TRBJ1-1, with D hard to call. There are 14 residues in the CDR3. CDR1 is SEHNR and CDR2 is FQNEAQ in the germline V gene (reference sequence).

This clonotype was picked up many times. This chain connects TRBV6-2 or TRBV6-3 to TRBJ2-2; 7 bases are a match to TRBD1. The V gene end was trimmed by 2 bases and the J gene end by 1 base; junction bases not matched to a gene: 7. The germline gives CDR1 MNHEY, CDR2 SVGEGT. The CDR3 contains 17 residues. The DNA for the CDR3 is TGTGCCAGCAGTTACCACAGGGGATTGAGGAACACCGGGGAGCTGTTTTTT. Its translation is CASSYHRGLRNTGELFF.

The rearrangement links TRBV6-1 to TRBJ1-6, with D perhaps matching TRBD1 (5 bases). Germline values: CDR1 MNHNS, CDR2 SASEGT. Trimming left V 6 bases short and J 7 bases short, with 13 bases between. The length of the CDR3 is 14 residues. The CDR3 DNA follows: TGTGCCAGCAGCTGGGACCCTCAGAATTCACCCCTCCACTTT. It codes for CASSWDPQNSPLHF.

V usage is TRBV30 and J usage is TRBJ1-3; D unclear. Trimming took 0 bases from V and 9 from J, leaving 9 bases between them. The CDR3 spans 12 residues. CDR1 GTSNPN and CDR2 SVGIG come from the germline V gene (reference sequence). The CDR3 here is CAWSVKGVTIYF. CDR3 coding DNA: TGTGCCTGGAGTGTAAAAGGTGTCACCATATATTTT.

This clonotype was recorded many times. The chain recombines TRBV6-1 with TRBJ1-2; D gene uncertain. Trimming shortened V by 6 bases and J by 3 bases, and 14 bases separated the two germline ends. This CDR3 contains 14 residues. Germline V gene lookup returns CDR1 MNHNS and CDR2 SASEGT. CDR3 coding DNA: TGTGCCAGCAGCTCCCCCGGGGTAGACTATGGCTACACCTTC. It yields the protein CASSSPGVDYGYTF.

This clonotype was seen repeatedly, ten times or more. This chain connects TRBV30 to TRBJ1-4, with D hard to call. The CDR3 totals 14 residues. Trimming shortened V by 4 bases and J by 3 bases, and 12 bases separated the two germline ends. Per the germline V gene, CDR1 is GTSNPN and CDR2 is SVGIG (reference sequence). The CDR3 sequence is CAWNRGRANEKLFF. CDR3 DNA: TGTGCCTGGAATAGAGGGCGGGCTAATGAAAAACTGTTTTTT.

Ten or more counts support this clonotype. The chain joins TRBV18 to TRBJ2-7; TRBD1 agrees at 10 bases. There are 14 residues in the CDR3. Losses at the gene ends were 0 bases for V and 4 bases for J; bases not matched to a gene: 0. Germline-derived CDR1 and CDR2 are KGHSH and LQKENI. In DNA, the CDR3 is TGTGCCAGCTCACCACCGGACAGGGGGTACGAGCAGTACTTC. Its protein product is CASSPPDRGYEQYF.

The table lists this clonotype with a few counts. This chain joins TRBV6-1 and TRBJ1-2; a possible D gene is TRBD1 (6 bases). V lost 6 bases and J 3 bases, leaving 20 bases between the germline ends. Germline-derived CDR1 and CDR2 are MNHNS and SASEGT. This CDR3 spans 16 amino acids. CDR3 sequence (DNA): TGTGCCAGCAGACAAAGGGGGGGAGCTGCGTACTATGGCTACACCTTC. Protein sequence: CASRQRGGAAYYGYTF.

In its sample, this clonotype was seen many times. The chain has TRBV28 and TRBJ2-2; TRBD2 agrees at 7 bases. V lost 6 bases, J lost 4 bases, and 14 bases stayed unmatched. The CDR3 totals 17 residues. Germline-derived CDR1 and CDR2 are MDHEN and SYDVKM. The CDR3 spells CASSWMAGVAGTGELFF. CDR3 in DNA: TGTGCCAGCAGCTGGATGGCGGGAGTAGCCGGCACCGGGGAGCTGTTTTTT.

This clonotype was counted at least ten times. The rearrangement links TRBV19 to TRBJ1-1; tentative D call: TRBD1 (6 bases). Trimming took 5 bases from V and 6 from J, leaving 13 bases between them. The CDR3 length is 13 residues. CDR1 and CDR2 from the germline V gene are LNHDA and SQIVND (reference sequence). The CDR3 sequence is CASSLGANSEAFF. The CDR3, as DNA: TGTGCCAGTAGTTTGGGGGCAAACTCTGAAGCTTTCTTT.

This clonotype was seen at least ten times. This chain links TRBV4-1 with TRBJ2-7; 9 bases match TRBD2. The CDR3 extends over 13 amino acids. V lost 5 bases and J lost 5; bases outside the gene matches: 4. The germline CDR1 and CDR2 sequences are MGHRA and YSYEKL. For the CDR3, the DNA is TGCGCCAGCAGCGACGCGGGGGGGAACGAGCAGTACTTC. Its translation is CASSDAGGNEQYF.

V usage is TRBV12-3 or TRBV12-4 and J usage is TRBJ1-2; D remains ambiguous. The CDR3 sequence is 16 residues long. V was cut by 5 bases and J by 1 base, with 17 bases left in between. The CDR3 nucleotides read TGTGCCAGCAGTCCCCACCTCGGAGGGTTTAACTATGGCTACACCTTC. Residues: CASSPHLGGFNYGYTF.